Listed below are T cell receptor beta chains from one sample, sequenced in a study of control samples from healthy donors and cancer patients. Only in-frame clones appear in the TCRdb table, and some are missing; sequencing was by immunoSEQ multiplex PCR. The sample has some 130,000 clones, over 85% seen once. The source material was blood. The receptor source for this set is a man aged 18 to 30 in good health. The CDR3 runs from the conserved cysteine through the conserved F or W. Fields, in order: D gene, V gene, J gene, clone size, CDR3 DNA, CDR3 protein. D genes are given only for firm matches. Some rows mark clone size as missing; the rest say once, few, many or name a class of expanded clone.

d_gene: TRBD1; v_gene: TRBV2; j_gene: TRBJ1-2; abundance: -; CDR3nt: TGTGCCAGCGAGTCGGGACAGGGAAGAGGCGGCTACACCTTC; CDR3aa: CASESGQGRGGYTF
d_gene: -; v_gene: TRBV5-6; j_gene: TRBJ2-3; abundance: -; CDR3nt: TGTGCCAGCAGCTTCGGCAGCACAGATACGCAGTATTTT; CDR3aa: CASSFGSTDTQYF
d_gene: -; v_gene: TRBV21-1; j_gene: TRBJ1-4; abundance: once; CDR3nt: TGTGCCAGCAGCAAATATTACAGGGAGTACCCTAATGAAAAACTGTTTTTT; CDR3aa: CASSKYYREYPNEKLFF
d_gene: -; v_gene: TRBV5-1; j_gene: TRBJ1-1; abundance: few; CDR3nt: TGCGCCAGCAGCTTGAGAACTGCGATGAACACTGAAGCTTTCTTT; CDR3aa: CASSLRTAMNTEAFF
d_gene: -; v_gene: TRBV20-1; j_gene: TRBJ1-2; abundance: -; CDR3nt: TGCAGTGCTAGAAGTCCAAATGGCTACACCTTC; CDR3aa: CSARSPNGYTF
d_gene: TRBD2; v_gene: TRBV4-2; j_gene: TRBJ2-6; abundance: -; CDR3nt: TGTGCCAGCAGCCAAGAGGGAGTAGGACTAGCGGGGGCTGGGGCCAACGTCCTGACTTTC; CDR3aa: CASSQEGVGLAGAGANVLTF
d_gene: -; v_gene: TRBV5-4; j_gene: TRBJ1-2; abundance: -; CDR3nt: TGTGCCAGCAGCTACGGGACGAAGGCCTATGGCTACACCTTC; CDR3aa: CASSYGTKAYGYTF
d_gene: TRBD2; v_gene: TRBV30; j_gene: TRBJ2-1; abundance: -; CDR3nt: TGTGCCTCAGACCTGACTAGCGGGGGCAATGAGCAGTTCTTC; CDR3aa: CASDLTSGGNEQFF
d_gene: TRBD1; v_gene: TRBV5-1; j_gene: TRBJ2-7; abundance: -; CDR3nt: TGCGCCAGCAGCCGTGACCCGGGACAGGGATACGAGCAGTACTTC; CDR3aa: CASSRDPGQGYEQYF
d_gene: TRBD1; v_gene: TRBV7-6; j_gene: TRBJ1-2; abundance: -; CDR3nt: TGTGCCAGCAGCCCGAGACAGGGAGGAACCCTCTATGGCTACACCTTC; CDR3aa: CASSPRQGGTLYGYTF
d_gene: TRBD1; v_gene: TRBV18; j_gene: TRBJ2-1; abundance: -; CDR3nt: TGTGCCAGCTCACCATCTAGGACAGGGGGTATAGGGCAGTTCTTC; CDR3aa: CASSPSRTGGIGQFF
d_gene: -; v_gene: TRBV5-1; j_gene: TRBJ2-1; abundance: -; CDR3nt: TGCGCCAGCAGCTTGGATTCCCGGGTTTATGAGCAGTTCTTC; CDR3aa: CASSLDSRVYEQFF
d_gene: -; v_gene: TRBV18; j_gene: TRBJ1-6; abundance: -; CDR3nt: TGTGCCAGCTCAGAGGGCCTAAATTCACCCCTCCACTTT; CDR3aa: CASSEGLNSPLHF
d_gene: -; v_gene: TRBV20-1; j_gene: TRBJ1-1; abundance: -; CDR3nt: TGCAGTGCTAGCAGGGGCCCCGAAGCTTTCTTT; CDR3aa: CSASRGPEAFF
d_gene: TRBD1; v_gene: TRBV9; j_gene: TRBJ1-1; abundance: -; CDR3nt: TGTGCCAGCAGTGCCGGGACAGGGGCGGACACTGAAGCTTTCTTT; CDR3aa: CASSAGTGADTEAFF
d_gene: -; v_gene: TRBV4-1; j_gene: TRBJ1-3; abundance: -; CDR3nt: TGCGCCAGCAGCCAAGGGAGGGCCCGAGGATATTCTGGAAACACCATATATTTT; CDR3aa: CASSQGRARGYSGNTIYF
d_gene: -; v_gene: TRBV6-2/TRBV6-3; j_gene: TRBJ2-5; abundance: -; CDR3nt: TGTGCCAGCAGCCAAACAGGGAAGGAGACCCAGTACTTC; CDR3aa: CASSQTGKETQYF
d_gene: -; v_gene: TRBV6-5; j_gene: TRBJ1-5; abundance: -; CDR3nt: TGTGCCAGCAGGCTAGATTACAATCAGCCCCAGCATTTT; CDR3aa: CASRLDYNQPQHF
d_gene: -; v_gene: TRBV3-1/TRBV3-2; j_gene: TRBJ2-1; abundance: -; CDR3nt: TGTGCCAGCAGCCTTCCCGTTCGGACCAATGAGCAGTTCTTC; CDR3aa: CASSLPVRTNEQFF
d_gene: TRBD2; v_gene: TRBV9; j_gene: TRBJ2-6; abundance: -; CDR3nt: TGTGCCAGCAGAGGTACTAGCGGGAAAATCTCTGGGGCCAACGTCCTGACTTTC; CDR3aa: CASRGTSGKISGANVLTF
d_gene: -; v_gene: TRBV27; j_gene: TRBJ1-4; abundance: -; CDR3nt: TGTGCCAGCAGTTCTACAGGTGCAACTAATGAAAAACTGTTTTTT; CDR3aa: CASSSTGATNEKLFF
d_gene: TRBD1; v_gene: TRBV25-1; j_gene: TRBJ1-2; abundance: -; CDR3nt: TGTGCCAGCAGGGACAGGGTGGCTGGCTACACCTTC; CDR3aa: CASRDRVAGYTF
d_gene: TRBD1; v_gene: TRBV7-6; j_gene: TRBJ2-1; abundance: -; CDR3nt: TGTGCCAGCAGCTTACCCGGACAGGGGGGAAACAATGAGCAGTTCTTC; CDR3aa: CASSLPGQGGNNEQFF
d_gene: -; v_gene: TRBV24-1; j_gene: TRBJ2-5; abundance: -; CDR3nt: TGTGCCACCAGTGATCCAGGATCGGATGGGGAGACCCAGTACTTC; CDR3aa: CATSDPGSDGETQYF
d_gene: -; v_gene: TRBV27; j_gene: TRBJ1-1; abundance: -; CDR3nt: TGTGCCAGCAGTACTCACCGGGGGGCAGGGACTGAAGCTTTCTTT; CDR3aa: CASSTHRGAGTEAFF
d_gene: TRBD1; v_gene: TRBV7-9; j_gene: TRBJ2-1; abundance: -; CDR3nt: TGTGCCAGCAGCGGAACCGGGACAGGGGGAAGTTGGTCCTACAATGAGCAGTTCTTC; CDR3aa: CASSGTGTGGSWSYNEQFF
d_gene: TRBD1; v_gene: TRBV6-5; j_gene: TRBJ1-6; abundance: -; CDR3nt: TGTGCCATCAAACAGGGGGCTAGGTCACCCCTCCACTTT; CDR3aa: CAIKQGARSPLHF
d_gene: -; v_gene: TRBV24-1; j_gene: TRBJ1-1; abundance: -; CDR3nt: TGTGCCACCAGTGATTTTGGGCGTTACACTGAAGCTTTCTTT; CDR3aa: CATSDFGRYTEAFF
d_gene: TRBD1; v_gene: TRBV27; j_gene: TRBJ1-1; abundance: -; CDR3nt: TGTGCCAGCTCGCAGGGGACAGGGGGAAACACTGAAGCTTTCTTT; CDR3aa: CASSQGTGGNTEAFF
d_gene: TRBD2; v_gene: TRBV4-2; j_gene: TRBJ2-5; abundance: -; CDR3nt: TGTGCCAGCAGCCAAGCGGGGGGGCGGGAGACCCAGTACTTC; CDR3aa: CASSQAGGRETQYF
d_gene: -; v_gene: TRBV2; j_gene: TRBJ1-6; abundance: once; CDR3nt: TGTGCCAGCAGTGAAGCTGGGGATAATTCACCCCTCCACTTT; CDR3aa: CASSEAGDNSPLHF
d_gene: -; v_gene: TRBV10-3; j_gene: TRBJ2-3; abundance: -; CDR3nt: TGTGCCATCGGGTTCTCCGCGTCTAGCACAGATACGCAGTATTTT; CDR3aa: CAIGFSASSTDTQYF
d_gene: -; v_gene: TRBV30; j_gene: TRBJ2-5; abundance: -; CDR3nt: TGTGCCTGGACCACGCTCCGCAAGGCCTGGGGACAAGAGACCCAGTACTTC; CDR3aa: CAWTTLRKAWGQETQYF
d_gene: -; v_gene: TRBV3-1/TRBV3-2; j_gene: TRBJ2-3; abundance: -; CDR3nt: TGTGCCAGCAGCCAAATCCTAGCCGCTCCGGGTGCGCAGTATTTT; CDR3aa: CASSQILAAPGAQYF
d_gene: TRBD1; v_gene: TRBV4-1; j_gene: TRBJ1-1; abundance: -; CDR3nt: TGCGCCAGCAGCCAACATGACAGGGGGCCAACTGAAGCTTTCTTT; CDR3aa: CASSQHDRGPTEAFF